Below, 27 T cell receptor beta chains from the same sample are listed, as sequenced in a study of CXCR3-negative and CXCR3-positive naive CD8 T cells. TRB cDNA was prepared as libraries by UMI-labeled 5' RACE. TCRdb derives one entry per CDR3 protein from the 5' RACE reads, leaving out DNA. The sample's table shows about 90,000 distinct CDR3 sequences. Specimen: naive CXCR3- CD8+ T cells from blood. Subset given: CD45RO-CCR7+CD27+CD95- naive CD8+ T cells lacking CXCR3 (TNR3-). These receptors were collected from a human donor in good health. Some clones in this sample may be carry-over from other donors' samples.

V gene TRBV20-1 combines with J gene TRBJ1-3; TCRdb lists TRBD1, though no DNA is available to test this call. Germline V gene sequence: CDR1 DFQATT, CDR2 SNEGSKA (reference sequence). The CDR3 runs 18 residues. The chain's CDR3 is CSARDLSGTGDSGNTIYF.

J is TRBJ2-1 and V is TRBV6-5; as DNA is missing, the TRBD2 call by TCRdb cannot be tested. This CDR3 comprises 16 residues. The germline gives CDR1 MNHEY, CDR2 SVGAGI. The CDR3 here is CASSFTSGGYDNEQFF.

The V and J genes are TRBV29-1 and TRBJ1-1. Per the germline V gene, CDR1 is SQVTM and CDR2 is ANQGSEA. The CDR3 length is 11 residues. The chain's CDR3 is CSVQLEVGAFF.

J is TRBJ1-1 and V is TRBV12-3 or TRBV12-4. The CDR3 sequence is 13 residues long. The CDR3 reads CASSFEGRTEAFF.

The chain is built from TRBV3-1 and TRBJ1-1. CDR3 size: 15 residues. The germline CDR1 and CDR2 sequences are LGHDT and YNNKEL (reference sequence). The CDR3 is CASSQASGGRKEAFF.

V is TRBV20-1 and J is TRBJ1-4; TCRdb gives TRBD1 as the D gene, but with no DNA this cannot be confirmed. This CDR3 has 13 residues. The V gene's germline CDR1 is DFQATT and CDR2 SNEGSKA (reference sequence). The CDR3 loop reads CSARTGTGEKLFF.

The chain employs TRBV25-1 and TRBJ2-7; no DNA is available, so the TRBD1 call from TCRdb remains unchecked. This CDR3 contains 14 residues. Per the germline V gene, CDR1 is MGHDK and CDR2 is SYGVNS. The CDR3 sequence is CASSEGGANDEQYF.

This chain joins TRBV7-9 and TRBJ2-1; absent DNA, TCRdb's TRBD2 call cannot be checked. The germline V gene has CDR1 SEHNR and CDR2 FQNEAQ (reference sequence). The CDR3 is made up of 17 amino acids. CDR3 in amino acids: CASSSIPLGLAGYEQFF.

This chain connects TRBV27 to TRBJ1-1. The CDR3 totals 15 residues. The germline V gene has CDR1 MNHEY and CDR2 SMNVEV (reference sequence). The CDR3 region is CASSLGTGLVTEAFF.

This chain links TRBV29-1 with TRBJ2-5. The germline V gene has CDR1 SQVTM and CDR2 ANQGSEA. CDR3 length equals 13 residues. The CDR3 reads CSVETPNQETQYF.

The chain couples TRBV2 to TRBJ2-7; the TCRdb D gene call, TRBD1, has no DNA to confirm it. The CDR3 contains 11 residues. Germline V gene data show CDR1 as SNHLY and CDR2 as FYNNEI. The chain's CDR3 is CARGLSSEQYF.

The CDR3 protein is CSAPRGDSNTEAFF. The genes are TRBV20-1 and TRBJ1-1; TCRdb returns TRBD1, unconfirmable since there is no DNA. Germline loops: CDR1 DFQATT, CDR2 SNEGSKA (reference sequence). The CDR3 has 14 residues.

The rearrangement uses TRBV29-1 and TRBJ2-3; the TCRdb D gene call, TRBD1, has no DNA to confirm it. This CDR3 has 13 amino acids. Germline V gives CDR1 SQVTM, CDR2 ANQGSEA. This CDR3 reads CSVVLLGTDTQYF.

The V call is TRBV6-1, the J call TRBJ1-1; without DNA, the TCRdb call of TRBD1 cannot be checked. From germline, CDR1 is MNHNS and CDR2 SASEGT. CDR3 length: 15 residues. CDR3 loop: CASSGRGRLNTEAFF.

V gene TRBV29-1 combines with J gene TRBJ1-2. From germline, CDR1 is SQVTM and CDR2 ANQGSEA. The CDR3 has 12 amino acids. CDR3 sequence: CSVGDGNYGYTF.

The V call is TRBV19, the J call TRBJ1-5. CDR3 length: 14 residues. Germline V gene lookup returns CDR1 LNHDA and CDR2 SQIVND (reference sequence). The CDR3: CASSIKAGNQPQHF.

The CDR3 reads CASSLGAEGYTF. The V and J genes are TRBV7-8 and TRBJ1-2; TCRdb calls TRBD1, which cannot be checked without DNA. The germline V gene encodes CDR1 SGHVS and CDR2 FQNEAQ. CDR3 length equals 12 residues.

V gene TRBV12-3 or TRBV12-4 combines with J gene TRBJ2-7; without DNA, the TCRdb call of TRBD2 cannot be checked. The CDR3 extends over 15 amino acids. The CDR3 region is CASSPYAGESYEQYF.

The rearrangement joins TRBV19 to TRBJ2-7; the TCRdb call, TRBD1, lacks DNA for checking. Germline assignment: CDR1 LNHDA and CDR2 SQIVND (reference sequence). The length of the CDR3 is 17 residues. CDR3 residues: CASSIRLAPAGTYEQYF.

The genes are TRBV6-2 or TRBV6-3 and TRBJ1-1. The CDR3 runs to 13 residues. Germline V lookup: CDR1 MNHEY, CDR2 SVGEGT. The CDR3 here is CASSYFGDTEAFF.

The V and J genes are TRBV28 and TRBJ2-7; absent DNA, TCRdb's TRBD2 call cannot be checked. The germline V gene has CDR1 MDHEN and CDR2 SYDVKM. This CDR3 comprises 12 residues. The CDR3 spells CASRTTAGEQYF.

This chain connects TRBV29-1 to TRBJ2-7. Germline V gene data show CDR1 as SQVTM and CDR2 as ANQGSEA. The CDR3 totals 13 residues. CDR3 sequence reads: CSVEDSASYEQYF.

The CDR3 loop is CASNDGGGPDTQYF. The chain employs TRBV2 and TRBJ2-3; TCRdb's D call of TRBD1 is untestable without DNA. CDR1 and CDR2 from the germline V gene are SNHLY and FYNNEI. There are 14 residues in the CDR3.

The chain links TRBV20-1 to TRBJ2-3; TCRdb's assignment of TRBD1 cannot be checked, as there is no DNA. The CDR3 consists of 19 residues. Germline V CDR1 and CDR2: DFQATT, SNEGSKA (reference sequence). CDR3 loop: CSARVLTGGIGPDIDTQYF.

This sequence joins TRBV29-1 and TRBJ2-7. There are 11 residues in the CDR3. CDR1 is SQVTM and CDR2 is ANQGSEA in the germline V gene. The CDR3 sequence: CSVEVKDEQYF.

The V and J genes are TRBV27 and TRBJ1-1; TCRdb reports TRBD1, a call that lacks DNA to check it against. This CDR3 contains 16 residues. From germline, CDR1 is MNHEY and CDR2 SMNVEV (reference sequence). This chain's CDR3 is CASSISSPGHNTEAFF.

The J gene is TRBJ2-7, the V gene TRBV5-1; TCRdb's D call, TRBD1, is unchecked because there is no DNA. CDR1 is SGHRS and CDR2 is YFSETQ in the germline V gene. The CDR3 loop spans 14 amino acids. CDR3 amino acids: CASSLGTGGNEQYF.